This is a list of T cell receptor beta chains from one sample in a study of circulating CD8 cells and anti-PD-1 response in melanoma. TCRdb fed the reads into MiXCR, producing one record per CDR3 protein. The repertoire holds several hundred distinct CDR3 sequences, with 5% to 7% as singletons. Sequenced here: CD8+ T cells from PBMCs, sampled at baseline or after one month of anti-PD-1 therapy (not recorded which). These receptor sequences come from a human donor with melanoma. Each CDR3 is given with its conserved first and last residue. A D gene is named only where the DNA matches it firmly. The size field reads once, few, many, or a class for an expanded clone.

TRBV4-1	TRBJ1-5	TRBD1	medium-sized	CASSLGQTSNQPQHF	TGCGCCAGCAGCCTGGGACAGACTAGCAATCAGCCCCAGCATTTT
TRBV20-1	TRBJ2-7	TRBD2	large	CSARGETSGGQSSYEQYF	TGCAGTGCTAGAGGGGAGACTAGCGGGGGCCAGAGCTCCTACGAGCAGTACTTC
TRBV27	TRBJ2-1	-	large	CASSPLAAGNEQFF	TGTGCCAGCAGCCCATTAGCGGCCGGCAATGAGCAGTTCTTC
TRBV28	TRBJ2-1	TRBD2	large	CASRFLNKPTGTSGRDEQFF	TGTGCCAGCAGGTTCCTAAACAAACCAACCGGGACTAGCGGGAGGGATGAGCAGTTCTTC
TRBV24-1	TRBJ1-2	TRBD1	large	CATSKGQGFGGNYGYTF	TGTGCCACCAGTAAAGGACAGGGTTTTGGGGGAAACTATGGCTACACCTTC
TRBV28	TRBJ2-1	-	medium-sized	CASSLKQGALNVQFF	TGTGCCAGCAGTTTAAAACAGGGTGCGCTCAATGTGCAGTTCTTC
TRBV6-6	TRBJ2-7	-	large	CATGWGEQYF	TGTGCCACCGGGTGGGGCGAGCAGTACTTC